This is a list of T cell receptor beta chains from one sample in a study of blood T cell repertoires in COVID-19. Repertoires were generated with immunoSEQ multiplex PCR, while TCRdb's copy carries only in-frame clones and drops some. The sample has hundreds of thousands of clones, around nine tenths seen once. The specimen was PBMCs or T cells enriched from blood (not recorded which). The receptors shown here come from a woman between 18 and 29 years old who had been exposed to COVID-19. Each CDR3 is given with its conserved first and last residue. D genes are given only for firm matches. The listing skips clone size in some rows; elsewhere it reads once, few, many or a size class.

d_call clone_size j_call v_call cdr3_nt cdr3_aa
TRBD1 - TRBJ2-5 TRBV5-8 TGTGCCAGCAGCCAGGACAGGGGGCGGGAGACCCAGTACTTC CASSQDRGRETQYF
- - TRBJ1-5 TRBV15 TGTGCCACCAGCAGATCCAGGACAGTAAATCAGCCCCAGCATTTT CATSRSRTVNQPQHF
TRBD1 - TRBJ1-6 TRBV19 TGTGCCAGTAGATCAGGGGGCGGCTATAATTCACCCCTCCACTTT CASRSGGGYNSPLHF
TRBD1 - TRBJ2-2 TRBV7-6 TGTGCCAGCAGCCAATCATTACAGGGGGCCGGGGAGCTGTTTTTT CASSQSLQGAGELFF
- - TRBJ1-2 TRBV3-1/TRBV3-2 TGTGCCAGCTTCCGGTCGGGTTCTAACTATGGCTACACCTTC CASFRSGSNYGYTF
TRBD1 - TRBJ1-4 TRBV28 TGTGCCAGCAGTAACAGTCTCCCGGGACAGGCTTTGTTTTTT CASSNSLPGQALFF
- - TRBJ2-1 TRBV18 TGTGCCAGCTCACCACTCCGGTTTTTAGACAGTGTAAAGCTCTGGGAGCAGTTCTTC CASSPLRFLDSVKLWEQFF
TRBD1 - TRBJ1-6 TRBV9 TGTGCCAGCAGCCCCGGGACAGGGAGATCACCCCTCCACTTT CASSPGTGRSPLHF
TRBD1 once TRBJ1-4 TRBV29-1 TGCAGCGTTGAAGAGTGGGCAGGGGGTCCAACTAATGAAAAACTGTTTTTT CSVEEWAGGPTNEKLFF
TRBD2 - TRBJ2-7 TRBV7-2 TGTGCCAGCAGCTCCCTCGGGACTAGCGGGTTTTACGAGCAGTACTTC CASSSLGTSGFYEQYF
- - TRBJ1-2 TRBV7-2 TGTGCCAGCAGCTTAGTCCTAAGTTCTTATGGCTACACCTTC CASSLVLSSYGYTF
TRBD1 - TRBJ1-6 TRBV11-2 TGTGCCAGCAGCTTAGATCGGACAGGGAGGAGTTCACCCCTCCACTTT CASSLDRTGRSSPLHF
- - TRBJ2-6 TRBV6-5 TGTGCCAGCAGCTTTCACAAATCTGGGGCCAACGTCCTGACTTTC CASSFHKSGANVLTF
- - TRBJ2-3 TRBV28 TGTGCCAGCAGCCTACAGGGAAACACGCAGTATTTT CASSLQGNTQYF
- - TRBJ2-7 TRBV28 TGTGCCACCGGGGGACAGCAGACCTACGAGCAGTACTTC CATGGQQTYEQYF
- - TRBJ2-7 TRBV27 TGTGCCAGCAGTGGCCTAGTAGGCGAGCAGTACTTC CASSGLVGEQYF
TRBD1 - TRBJ1-3 TRBV27 TGTGCCAGCAGTAGCGGGACAGGGGTCTCTGGAAACACCATATATTTT CASSSGTGVSGNTIYF
TRBD1 - TRBJ2-7 TRBV5-5 TGTGCCAGCAGCTTGGGGACAGGGGGCTCCTACGAGCAGTACTTC CASSLGTGGSYEQYF
- - TRBJ2-1 TRBV5-6 TGTGCCAGCAGCTTGCCAGCTCCGGGGGAGCAGTTCTTC CASSLPAPGEQFF
- - TRBJ1-4 TRBV7-9 TGTGCCAGTTGTTGCACGGGTGAAAAACTGTTTTTT CASCCTGEKLFF
- - TRBJ1-2 TRBV28 TGTGCCAGCAGTTTATTTGGGGGCGGCTACACCTTC CASSLFGGGYTF
- - TRBJ1-5 TRBV2 TGTGCCAGCAGTGAAACAGACAGCAACAATCAGCCCCAGCATTTT CASSETDSNNQPQHF
- - TRBJ1-1 TRBV7-9 TGTGCCAGCAGCTTAGGGGGCCTCGGCGGCACTGAAGCTTTCTTT CASSLGGLGGTEAFF
TRBD2 - TRBJ2-3 TRBV11-2 TGTGCCAGCAGCTTAGAACCCCGACTAGCGGGGGACACAGATACGCAGTATTTT CASSLEPRLAGDTDTQYF
- - TRBJ1-3 TRBV7-2 TGTGCCAGCAGCTTACCGGGAGCTGGAAACACCATATATTTT CASSLPGAGNTIYF
TRBD1 - TRBJ2-7 TRBV13 TGTGCCAGCAGCCGCGGGACAGGGGGATACTACGAGCAGTACTTC CASSRGTGGYYEQYF
- - TRBJ2-7 TRBV15 TGTGCCACCAGCGCGCGGGCAGGGGACGAGCAGTACTTC CATSARAGDEQYF
TRBD1 - TRBJ2-7 TRBV4-1 TGCGCCAGCAGACCAAGGGACAGCTCCTACGAGCAGTACTTC CASRPRDSSYEQYF
- - TRBJ1-5 TRBV3-1/TRBV3-2 TGTGCCAGCAGCCAAGATTTGAAGACTAATCAGCCCCAGCATTTT CASSQDLKTNQPQHF
TRBD1 - TRBJ2-2 TRBV28 TGTGCCAGCAGTCCAGGGGGTAACACCGGGGAGCTGTTTTTT CASSPGGNTGELFF
TRBD1 - TRBJ2-7 TRBV6-5 TGTGCCAGCAGTCGACAGGGTGGGGTGCAGTACTTC CASSRQGGVQYF
TRBD2 - TRBJ2-1 TRBV5-4 TGTGCCAGCAGCTCCCCCTTTGCGGGGGGCTACAATGAGCAGTTCTTC CASSSPFAGGYNEQFF
- - TRBJ2-5 TRBV11-2 TGTGCCAGCAGCTTACTAGAGGGCGGCCAAGAGACCCAGTACTTC CASSLLEGGQETQYF
- - TRBJ1-5 TRBV27 TGTGCCAGCAGTTTATTGGCTTCTCAGCCCCAGCATTTT CASSLLASQPQHF
TRBD2 - TRBJ2-2 TRBV25-1 TGTGCCAGCAGTCGGGCGGGAGGGCCCACCGGGGAGCTGTTTTTT CASSRAGGPTGELFF
TRBD2 once TRBJ2-1 TRBV28 TGTGCCAGCAGTTTATCGGCTAGCGGGAACAATGAGCAGTTCTTC CASSLSASGNNEQFF
- few TRBJ1-2 TRBV12-3/TRBV12-4 TGTGCCAGCAGTTTAACGGACACCTATGGCTACACCTTC CASSLTDTYGYTF
TRBD1 once TRBJ2-3 TRBV19 TGTGCCAGTAGTAGGACAGGGGGCATCGATACGCAGTATTTT CASSRTGGIDTQYF
- - TRBJ1-1 TRBV5-1 TGCGCCAGCAGCGCGGTTCGGGAGATGAACACTGAAGCTTTCTTT CASSAVREMNTEAFF
TRBD1 - TRBJ2-3 TRBV28 TGTGCCATCAACCGACAGGGGGGCTACACTTTTCGCACAGATACGCAGTATTTT CAINRQGGYTFRTDTQYF
TRBD1 - TRBJ1-6 TRBV4-2 TGTGCCAGCAGCCAGGATACACAGGGGGCAAGTAGTATTTATAATTCACCCCTCCACTTT CASSQDTQGASSIYNSPLHF
- - TRBJ1-2 TRBV28 TGTGCCAGCAGTTTCTCCTCGACAGAAGGGTCGTATGGCTACACCTTC CASSFSSTEGSYGYTF
TRBD1 - TRBJ1-1 TRBV27 TGTGCCAGCAGTGCGACAGGGGGCGCCGGGAACACTGAAGCTTTCTTT CASSATGGAGNTEAFF
TRBD1 - TRBJ1-1 TRBV6-2/TRBV6-3 TGTGCCAGCAGCCTCTCCTCAGGACAGGCTGAAGCTTTCTTT CASSLSSGQAEAFF
TRBD1 - TRBJ1-2 TRBV5-1 TGCGCCAGCAGCTTGGGAGGGACAGGGTGGTCCGCTGGCTACACCTTC CASSLGGTGWSAGYTF
- - TRBJ1-5 TRBV30 TGTGCCTGGGGGACACATACCCTCGCAGGGCCCCAGCATTTT CAWGTHTLAGPQHF
- once TRBJ2-3 TRBV5-4 TGTGCCAGCAGTCTCGGAGGGGACCTAGCGGATACGCAGTATTTT CASSLGGDLADTQYF
- - TRBJ1-6 TRBV25-1 TGTGCCAGCAGTGTCCAGGGCAGGTATTCACCCCTCCACTTT CASSVQGRYSPLHF